This TCR beta chain originates from a study of cytomegalovirus exposure and HLA in healthy donors. Study-wide findings and caveats: A list of 150 to 200 TCR beta chains associated with cytomegalovirus was given.

The PCR contained 60 Vbeta and 13 Jbeta primers. Using immunoSEQ multiplex PCR, the repertoire was profiled, and TCRdb retains in-frame clones only, with some absent. The profile shows about 200,000 clones, roughly 90% of them singletons. About this clone: Its specificity is not known.

The donors comprised healthy bone marrow donors. This CDR3 comprises 15 residues. Trimming pared 0 bases from V and 5 bases from J, leaving 15 bases between. Germline CDR1 SGHRS, CDR2 YFSETQ. The specimen sequenced was PBMCs. This clonotype originated in a woman aged 25 to 45 in good health and CMV-seronegative. The V gene is TRBV5-1, the J gene TRBJ2-7, with a weak D call TRBD1 (6 bases). In DNA form, the CDR3 reads TGCGCCAGCAGCTTGGAGGCAGGGGTTTTCGACGAGCAGTACTTC. Protein sequence: CASSLEAGVFDEQYF.